This T cell receptor beta chain was documented in a study of tissue T cells after allogeneic stem cell transplantation. Profiling relied on immunoSEQ multiplex PCR, and the TCRdb table lists in-frame clones only, not all of them. Here the sample spans 20,000 to 30,000 clones, over 70% being singletons. The germline gives CDR1 SGDLS, CDR2 YYNGEE. V shed 0 bases and J 11 bases; nucleotides not matched to a gene: 10. The CDR3 has 17 amino acids. This sample comprised tissue from the ileum, obtained at autopsy. The origin of this receptor is a female donor older than 55 with lung cancer. The V and J genes are TRBV9 and TRBJ2-1; 14 bases are shared with TRBD2. The CDR3 loop is CASSVASTSGRGAKQFF. The CDR3 coding sequence is TGTGCCAGCAGCGTAGCGTCGACTAGCGGGAGGGGGGCGAAGCAGTTCTTC. The whole variable domain, remainder taken from reference TRBV9 and TRBJ2-1, is DSGVTQTPKHLITATGQRVTLRCSPRSGDLSVYWYQQSLDQGLQFLIQYYNGEERAKGNILERFSAQQFPDLHSELNLSSLELGDSALYFCASSVASTSGRGAKQFFGPGTRLTVL.